This TCR beta chain was recovered during a study of blood T cell repertoires in COVID-19. Study background: COVID-19 samples, acute and convalescent, were from the United States, Italy and Spain. PBMCs, B-cell-depleted T cells, or T cells provided the cDNA or gDNA that made up the material.

This clone has just a few counts. The CDR3 loop spans 12 amino acids. V shed 0 bases and J shed 4 bases, with 4 bases lying between them. Germline CDR1 WSHSY, CDR2 SAAADI. Authors' methods: Scientists estimated how many nucleated cells there were by amplifying reference gene primers. Measured with immunoSEQ multiplex PCR; TCRdb has only the in-frame clones, and not every one. V and J calls and clone size are as listed in that table; D and trimming were resolved from the DNA. This table holds approximately 410,000 clones, 86% found once. V and J are TRBV10-2 and TRBJ2-7, with D unresolved. The sequenced sample was peripheral blood. The clonotype was recovered from a woman in her twenties or thirties with active or convalescent COVID-19. Here the CDR3 DNA reads TGCGCCAGCAGTGAGTCACAGTACGAGCAGTACTTC. It specifies CASSESQYEQYF.